Below are 29 T cell receptor beta chains sequenced from a single sample in a study of pediatric ulcerative colitis. This table comes from immunoSEQ multiplex PCR, and its TCRdb copy is limited to in-frame clones, with some not included. In the table there are tens of thousands of clones, 75% of which are singletons. During colonoscopy, one to two rectal pinch biopsies were collected. The sample consisted of gut tissue. The receptors stem from a boy aged 10-17 years with severe ulcerative colitis.

The rearrangement joins TRBV6-1 to TRBJ1-5; D is unclear. The V gene lost 5 bases and the J gene lost 8 bases, with 19 bases spanning the gap. The CDR3 is made up of 15 amino acids. Germline CDR1 is MNHNS and CDR2 is SASEGT. The CDR3 here is CASSIRTPGEEPQHF. CDR3 nucleotide sequence: TGTGCCAGCAGTATAAGGACCCCCGGTGAGGAGCCCCAGCATTTT.

The chain has TRBV6-6 and TRBJ2-7, with D possibly matching TRBD1 (6 bases). Trimming stripped 5 bases from V and 5 bases from J, with 7 bases between. Germline V gene lookup returns CDR1 MNHNY and CDR2 SVGAGI (reference sequence). The CDR3 sequence is 11 residues long. The CDR3 DNA reads TGTGCCAGCAGTCCAGGGGACGAGCAGTACTTC. It yields the protein CASSPGDEQYF.

The sample holds a few counts of this clone. The genes are TRBV5-1 and TRBJ2-7; D call uncertain. Germline values: CDR1 SGHRS, CDR2 YFSETQ. The CDR3 is 13 amino acids. Trimming removed 2 bases from V and 5 bases from J, with 11 bases in between. CDR3 protein: CASSFGLRDEQYF. The CDR3, as DNA: TGCGCCAGCAGCTTCGGATTGCGAGACGAGCAGTACTTC.

This clone was counted a single time. This rearrangement joins TRBV12-5 to TRBJ2-5; TRBD1 is a possible D gene (6 bases). V dropped 7 bases and J dropped 4 bases, with 37 bases sitting between them. CDR1 and CDR2 (germline): LGHNT, FRNRAP. The CDR3 extends over 21 amino acids. The CDR3 loop reads CASDPTGTTAIRWVFGETQYF. CDR3 DNA sequence: TGTGCTAGTGATCCTACCGGGACAACGGCTATAAGGTGGGTATTCGGAGAGACCCAGTACTTC.

The chain couples TRBV7-2 to TRBJ1-4; D may be TRBD1 (6 bases). Trimming removed 5 bases at V and 10 bases at J, with 11 bases between. The CDR3 sequence is 12 residues long. CDR1 SGHTA and CDR2 FQGNSA come from the germline V gene. CDR3 amino acids: CASSLVGAKLFF. The CDR3 DNA reads TGTGCCAGCAGCCTAGTGGGGGCAAAACTGTTTTTT.

This clone turned up a few times. The chain uses TRBV4-2 and TRBJ1-3; weak D call: TRBD1 (5 bases). Trimming took off 2 bases at V and 4 bases at J, with 12 bases between the two ends. The CDR3 runs 15 residues. Looked up from germline, CDR1 is LGHNA and CDR2 is YNFKEQ. The CDR3 nucleotides are TGTGCCAGCAGCCAAAGCGGGGCGGGGGGAAACACCATATATTTT. Protein sequence: CASSQSGAGGNTIYF.

This chain links TRBV6-6 with TRBJ1-5; D remains ambiguous. Germline CDR1 is MNHNY and CDR2 is SVGAGI (reference sequence). Deletions cut 4 bases from V and 7 bases from J, with 8 bases between. The CDR3 loop spans 12 amino acids. CDR3 DNA: TGTGCCAGCAGTTCCTCCGGGCAGCCCCAGCATTTT. Encoded protein: CASSSSGQPQHF.

Points on this clone: Compared with germline, one end of the junction differs, possibly owing to a read error. The chain uses TRBV7-9 and TRBJ2-2; D call uncertain. This CDR3 has 15 amino acids. Germline V gene sequence: CDR1 SEHNR, CDR2 FQNEAQ (reference sequence). The CDR3 reads CASRLVGRNTGELFF. CDR3 DNA sequence: TGTGCCAGCAGATTAGTGGGCAGGAACACCGGGGAGCTGTTTTTT.

This clone appeared a single time. This chain connects TRBV4-1 to TRBJ2-7; possibly TRBD2 for D (6 bases). CDR1 and CDR2 (germline): MGHRA, YSYEKL. Deletions cut 0 bases from V and 4 bases from J, with 7 bases between. This CDR3 comprises 13 residues. CDR3: CASSQDGGYEQYF. CDR3 bases: TGCGCCAGCAGCCAAGACGGGGGTTACGAGCAGTACTTC.

The chain is built from TRBV7-9 and TRBJ1-2, with TRBD1 identical over 9 bases. V was pared by 5 bases and J by 4 bases, with 5 bases of the junction left unmatched. This CDR3 has 14 residues. Germline V CDR1 and CDR2: SEHNR, FQNEAQ (reference sequence). CDR3: CASSTRQGVYGYTF. Here the CDR3 DNA reads TGTGCCAGCAGCACCCGACAGGGGGTCTATGGCTACACCTTC.

This clone has just one count. V usage is TRBV6-5 and J usage is TRBJ2-3; D is perhaps TRBD1 or TRBD2 (7 bases each). There are 15 residues in the CDR3. V was clipped by 4 bases and J by 1 base, with 12 bases between them. The germline V gene has CDR1 MNHEY and CDR2 SVGAGI. This CDR3 reads CASSFAGGGTDTQYF. Written as DNA, the CDR3 is TGTGCCAGCAGTTTCGCAGGGGGGGGCACAGATACGCAGTATTTT.

The gene calls are TRBV4-1 and TRBJ2-5; perhaps D is TRBD1 or TRBD2 (6 bases each). Germline CDR1 reads MGHRA; CDR2 reads YSYEKL. Trimming took 4 bases from V and 2 from J, leaving 11 bases between them. The CDR3 is made up of 14 amino acids. The chain's CDR3 is CASSRPGAQETQYF. The DNA for the CDR3 is TGCGCCAGCAGCCGACCGGGGGCACAAGAGACCCAGTACTTC.

The V and J genes are TRBV30 and TRBJ2-1; a weak D match, TRBD1 (6 bases). There are 13 residues in the CDR3. V was cut by 7 bases and J by 0 bases, with 10 bases left in between. Germline values: CDR1 GTSNPN, CDR2 SVGIG (reference sequence). CDR3 loop: CAFQQGSYNEQFF. In DNA form, the CDR3 reads TGTGCCTTTCAACAGGGCTCCTACAATGAGCAGTTCTTC.

V gene TRBV7-3 combines with J gene TRBJ2-5; the D is unclear. Germline CDR1 is SGHTA and CDR2 is FQGTGA. The V and J ends lost 2 bases and 0 bases respectively, with 13 bases between them. The CDR3 sequence is 16 residues long. The CDR3 nucleotides are TGTGCCAGCAGCTTAGGGCCCAAACGGGACCAAGAGACCCAGTACTTC. Translating it yields CASSLGPKRDQETQYF.

This clone was recorded a few times. The J gene is TRBJ1-2, the V gene TRBV6-5; no definite D call. This CDR3 contains 13 residues. The ends were cut back, 6 bases at V and 5 bases at J, with 13 bases in the middle. Per germline, CDR1 MNHEY and CDR2 SVGAGI. The CDR3 here is CASSPGQRYGYTF. The CDR3 DNA follows: TGTGCCAGCAGCCCAGGCCAGCGGTATGGCTACACCTTC.

The chain couples TRBV7-2 to TRBJ2-3; D uncertain. This CDR3 region has 15 residues. V lost 3 bases to trimming and J lost 0 bases, with 10 bases between them. Germline V CDR1 and CDR2: SGHTA, FQGNSA. The CDR3 DNA reads TGTGCCAGCAGCTTTTCTACCTTCAGCACAGATACGCAGTATTTT. It encodes CASSFSTFSTDTQYF.

This clone is a singleton in its sample. The V and J genes are TRBV5-4 and TRBJ1-6; D gene unclear. V was trimmed by 0 bases and J by 12 bases, leaving 10 bases between them. CDR1 is SGHNT, CDR2 YYREEE, per germline (reference sequence). This CDR3 is built from 13 residues. The CDR3 nucleotides read TGTGCCAGCAGCTTGGAAGCCCTCAAACCCCTCCACTTT. Translation gives CASSLEALKPLHF.

This clone showed up just a few times. This chain links TRBV10-1 with TRBJ2-2, with 13 positions matching TRBD2. The CDR3 is made up of 18 amino acids. The V and J ends lost 5 bases and 0 bases, in that order; junction bases with no gene match: 6. The germline V gene has CDR1 WNHNN and CDR2 SYGVQD (reference sequence). CDR3 sequence: CASSRGTSGESNTGELFF. The CDR3 coding sequence is TGCGCCAGCAGTCGAGGGACTAGCGGGGAATCGAACACCGGGGAGCTGTTTTTT.

The gene calls are TRBV15 and TRBJ1-1; 7 positions match TRBD1. CDR3 length: 17 amino acids. With V trimmed by 3 bases and J by 4 bases, 14 bases remained unmatched. Germline V CDR1 and CDR2: LNHNV, YYDKDF (reference sequence). DNA for the CDR3: TGTGCCACCAGCAGTGTCGGGACAGATATTTGGGTCACTGAAGCTTTCTTT. Translating it yields CATSSVGTDIWVTEAFF.

The J gene is TRBJ2-7, the V gene TRBV29-1, with D perhaps TRBD2 (5 bases). Germline loops: CDR1 SQVTM, CDR2 ANQGSEA. CDR3 length: 13 residues. V was clipped by 5 bases and J by 3 bases, with 14 bases between them. Here the CDR3 DNA reads TGCAGCGTTTACCAGGTTGGAGGCTACGAGCAGTACTTC. Translated, it gives CSVYQVGGYEQYF.

The CDR3 region has the DNA TGTGCCACCAGCAGAGATTGGACAGGGTCTGGGTCTAACTATGGCTACACCTTC. Translated, it gives CATSRDWTGSGSNYGYTF. This chain connects TRBV15 to TRBJ1-2; 8 bases are shared with TRBD1. Looked up from germline, CDR1 is LNHNV and CDR2 is YYDKDF (reference sequence). The CDR3 is 18 residues long. V lost 0 bases to trimming and J lost 0 bases; unmatched junction nucleotides: 9.

The V gene is TRBV28, the J gene TRBJ1-6; TRBD1 is a possible D gene (6 bases). Trimming shortened V by 7 bases and J by 7 bases, and 20 bases separated the two germline ends. Germline values: CDR1 MDHEN, CDR2 SYDVKM. The CDR3 extends over 16 amino acids. CDR3 loop: CASTANGGPRNSPLHF. The CDR3 nucleotides are TGTGCCAGCACCGCGAATGGGGGGCCGCGGAATTCACCCCTCCACTTT.

The chain links TRBV2 to TRBJ1-6; 8 bases are a match to TRBD1. The germline CDR1 and CDR2 sequences are SNHLY and FYNNEI. V trimming: 6 bases; J trimming: 13 bases; junction bases outside the gene matches: 11. The length of the CDR3 is 14 residues. Written as DNA, the CDR3 is TGTGCCAGCAGCTTAGGGACAGGCGAGGTCCCCCTCCACTTT. This encodes CASSLGTGEVPLHF.

This clone was observed a few times. This chain joins TRBV2 and TRBJ1-5, with D tentatively TRBD1 (5 bases). The CDR3 loop spans 15 amino acids. V gave up 6 bases and J gave up 4 bases, with 16 bases separating them. Germline CDR1 SNHLY, CDR2 FYNNEI. In DNA form, the CDR3 reads TGTGCCAGCAGCAGAAAGGACGGGGGAAATCAGCCCCAGCATTTT. Protein sequence: CASSRKDGGNQPQHF.

The gene calls are TRBV6-4 and TRBJ2-1; TRBD2 matches at 10 bases. Germline lookup yields CDR1 MRHNA and CDR2 SNTAGT. This CDR3 has 16 residues. J gave up 4 bases and V 0 bases, and 3 bases lay outside the gene matches. This chain's CDR3 is CASSDSTSGDYNEQFF. CDR3 bases: TGTGCCAGCAGTGACTCAACTAGCGGGGATTACAATGAGCAGTTCTTC.

This chain uses TRBV13 with TRBJ2-5; 9 nucleotides agree with TRBD1. CDR3 length: 15 residues. V shed 5 bases and J 5 bases; nucleotides not matched to a gene: 9. Germline assignment: CDR1 PRHDT and CDR2 FYEKMQ (reference sequence). In DNA form, the CDR3 reads TGTGCCAGCAGCCTCGCACAGGGGGCGGGGGAGACCCAGTACTTC. This gives the protein CASSLAQGAGETQYF.

This clone was counted a few times. This chain connects TRBV19 to TRBJ1-1; possible D gene TRBD1, 5 bases. V was shortened by 4 bases and J by 0 bases, with 15 bases between the two germline ends. CDR3 length equals 16 residues. CDR1 and CDR2 from the germline V gene are LNHDA and SQIVND (reference sequence). The CDR3: CASSNMDNLMNTEAFF. CDR3 nucleotides: TGTGCCAGTAGTAATATGGACAATCTAATGAACACTGAAGCTTTCTTT.

This chain connects TRBV6-1 to TRBJ1-2; no clear D. The ends were cut back, 1 base at V and 8 bases at J, with 14 bases in the middle. The CDR3 is 14 residues long. Germline V lookup: CDR1 MNHNS, CDR2 SASEGT. Here the CDR3 reads CASSEVIYYVGYTF. In DNA, the CDR3 is TGTGCCAGCAGTGAAGTGATTTACTATGTAGGCTACACCTTC.

This clone showed up just a few times. The chain joins TRBV28 to TRBJ1-1, with D possibly TRBD1 on 6 matching bases. V lost 5 bases to trimming and J lost 1 base, with 8 bases between them. The CDR3 totals 13 residues. The germline V gene has CDR1 MDHEN and CDR2 SYDVKM. CDR3 in amino acids: CASSLQGNTEAFF. The CDR3 DNA reads TGTGCCAGCAGTCTACAGGGGAACACTGAAGCTTTCTTT.